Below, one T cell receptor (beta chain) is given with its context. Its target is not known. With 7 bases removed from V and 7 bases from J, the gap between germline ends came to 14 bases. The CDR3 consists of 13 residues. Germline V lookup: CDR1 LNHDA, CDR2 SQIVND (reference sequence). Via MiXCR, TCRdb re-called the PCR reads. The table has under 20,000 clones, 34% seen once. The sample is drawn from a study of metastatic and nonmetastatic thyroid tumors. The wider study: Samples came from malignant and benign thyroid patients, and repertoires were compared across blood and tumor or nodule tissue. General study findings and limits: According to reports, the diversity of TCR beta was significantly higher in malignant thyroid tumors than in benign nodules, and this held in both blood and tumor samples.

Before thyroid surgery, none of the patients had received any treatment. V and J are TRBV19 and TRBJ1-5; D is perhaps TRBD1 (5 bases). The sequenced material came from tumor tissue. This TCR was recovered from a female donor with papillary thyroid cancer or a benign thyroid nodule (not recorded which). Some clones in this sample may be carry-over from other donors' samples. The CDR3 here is CASITGRLQPQHF. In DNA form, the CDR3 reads TGTGCCAGTATTACAGGACGGTTACAGCCCCAGCATTTT.